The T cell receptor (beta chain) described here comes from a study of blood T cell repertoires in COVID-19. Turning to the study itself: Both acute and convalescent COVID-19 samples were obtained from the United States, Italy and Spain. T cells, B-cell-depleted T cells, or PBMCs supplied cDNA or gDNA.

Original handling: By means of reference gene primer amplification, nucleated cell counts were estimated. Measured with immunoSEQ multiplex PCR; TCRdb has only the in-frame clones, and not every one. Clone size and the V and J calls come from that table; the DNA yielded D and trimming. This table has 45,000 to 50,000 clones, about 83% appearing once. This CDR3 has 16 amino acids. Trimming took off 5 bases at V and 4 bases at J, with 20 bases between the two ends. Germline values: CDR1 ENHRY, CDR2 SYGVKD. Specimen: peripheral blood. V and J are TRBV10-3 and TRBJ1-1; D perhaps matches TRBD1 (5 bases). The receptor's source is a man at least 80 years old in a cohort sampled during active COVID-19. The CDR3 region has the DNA TGTGCCATCAGTCCACCCTCCCCGCAGGGTGGCACTGAAGCTTTCTTT. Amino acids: CAISPPSPQGGTEAFF.